Below, 19 T cell receptor beta chains from the same sample are listed, as sequenced in a study of regulatory T cells in long-lasting Graves disease. Time point noted: persistent/refractory GD, antithyroid drugs over 5 years with positive TRAb. Following extraction of RNA from PBMCs, that RNA was used to make the TCR library. Researchers made TCR beta libraries by using iRepertoire HTBI primers and running Arm-PCR on CDR3 regions. TCRdb reprocessed the multiplex PCR reads with MiXCR, giving one entry per CDR3 protein. The sample lists a few hundred thousand distinct CDR3 sequences, less than 25% occurring once. The sample here was peripheral blood mononuclear cells (PBMCs), taken when the disease was refractory, from a patient treated with antithyroid drugs. The receptors come from a female donor with Graves disease.

The chain carries TRBV14 and TRBJ1-1; the match to TRBD1 covers 7 bases. Per germline, CDR1 SGHDN and CDR2 FVKESK. J lost 1 base, V lost 5 bases, and 10 bases had no gene match. The CDR3 covers 16 residues. The chain's CDR3 is CASSSQPQGGNTEAFF. The CDR3 bases are TGTGCCAGCAGCTCACAGCCGCAGGGGGGGAACACTGAAGCTTTCTTT. The full variable domain, completed using reference TRBV14 and TRBJ1-1, is EAGVTQFPSHSVIEKGQTVTLRCDPISGHDNLYWYRRVMGKEIKFLLHFVKESKQDESGMPNNRFLAERTGGTYSTLKVQPAELEDSGVYFCASSSQPQGGNTEAFFGQGTRLTVV.

This clonotype has a count of ten or more. This chain uses TRBV6-5 with TRBJ2-5; a possible D gene is TRBD1 (6 bases). The germline gives CDR1 MNHEY, CDR2 SVGAGI. The CDR3 extends over 16 amino acids. Trimming took 0 bases from V and 3 from J, leaving 14 bases between them. The DNA of the CDR3 is TGTGCCAGCAGTTACTCTATTTGGGCAGGGGAAGAGACCCAGTACTTC. Encoded protein: CASSYSIWAGEETQYF.

This clonotype was seen more than once but under ten times. V gene TRBV6-1 combines with J gene TRBJ1-2; D call uncertain. Germline CDR1 is MNHNS and CDR2 is SASEGT. The CDR3 contains 15 residues. Trimming removed 7 bases from V and 2 bases from J, with 17 bases in between. CDR3 loop: CASTYTGSKNYGYTF. Here the CDR3 DNA reads TGTGCCAGCACCTACACGGGGTCCAAGAACTATGGCTACACCTTC.

This clonotype came up many times. This sequence joins TRBV7-6 and TRBJ2-7; the match to TRBD2 covers 11 bases. The germline V gene encodes CDR1 SGHVS and CDR2 FNYEAQ. Trimming took 4 bases from V and 3 from J; bases not matched to a gene: 5. CDR3 length: 15 residues. The CDR3 sequence: CASSSTGTSGYEQYF. CDR3 nucleotides: TGTGCCAGCAGCTCCACCGGGACTAGCGGCTACGAGCAGTACTTC.

This clonotype has only a few counts. The gene calls are TRBV5-1 and TRBJ2-7, with D perhaps TRBD1 or TRBD2 (5 bases each). CDR3 length equals 14 residues. The V gene lost 4 bases and the J gene lost 7 bases, with 18 bases spanning the gap. CDR1 is SGHRS and CDR2 is YFSETQ in the germline V gene. The DNA of the CDR3 is TGCGCCAGCAGCCATCCTCGGGAAGACAGAGAGCAGTACTTC. Translation gives CASSHPREDREQYF.

This clonotype turned up a few times. The chain couples TRBV7-2 to TRBJ2-5; 8 bases map to TRBD1. With 5 bases clipped from V and 1 base from J, the junction kept 6 bases outside the gene matches. CDR1 is SGHTA, CDR2 FQGNSA, per germline. The CDR3 totals 15 residues. In nucleotides, the CDR3 is TGTGCCAGCAGCAATACCAGGGGGCCCCAAGAGACCCAGTACTTC. It yields the protein CASSNTRGPQETQYF.

V gene TRBV5-1 combines with J gene TRBJ1-1; 9 bases are a match to TRBD1. The germline gives CDR1 SGHRS, CDR2 YFSETQ. The CDR3 is made up of 13 amino acids. J gave up 3 bases and V 4 bases, and 1 base lay outside the gene matches. The CDR3 loop reads CASSRQGDTEAFF. The CDR3 DNA reads as TGCGCCAGCAGCCGACAGGGGGACACTGAAGCTTTCTTT.

This chain connects TRBV19 to TRBJ2-7; D could derive from TRBD1 or TRBD2 (5 bases each). CDR1 is LNHDA, CDR2 SQIVND, per germline (reference sequence). This CDR3 comprises 15 residues. The germline V and J ends were trimmed by 4 bases and 2 bases, with 15 bases remaining between them. The CDR3 spells CASSTIRDRTYEQYF. CDR3 coding DNA: TGTGCCAGTAGTACCATCCGGGACCGAACCTACGAGCAGTACTTC.

This clonotype was counted at least ten times. The chain joins TRBV28 to TRBJ2-7, with D possibly matching TRBD2 (6 bases). With 6 bases removed from V and 2 bases from J, the gap between germline ends came to 23 bases. This CDR3 comprises 17 residues. Germline V gene sequence: CDR1 MDHEN, CDR2 SYDVKM. The CDR3 nucleotides are TGTGCCAGCAGGCCACGGCCTCTAGCGCCCATTCCCTACGAGCAGTACTTC. This translates into CASRPRPLAPIPYEQYF.

The rearrangement links TRBV28 to TRBJ2-3; 10 nucleotides agree with TRBD2. V gave up 6 bases and J gave up 9 bases; unmatched junction bases: 9. The CDR3 is 14 amino acids. Germline V lookup: CDR1 MDHEN, CDR2 SYDVKM. CDR3 DNA: TGTGCCAGCAGCCGTCCCGGGACTAGCGCCACGCAGTATTTT. Translated, it gives CASSRPGTSATQYF.

The rearrangement uses TRBV30 and TRBJ2-5; no firm D call. Trimming removed 2 bases from V and 5 bases from J, with 6 bases in between. The CDR3 covers 11 residues. The germline V gene encodes CDR1 GTSNPN and CDR2 SVGIG (reference sequence). In nucleotides, the CDR3 is TGTGCCTGGAGTCCTTCGGAGACCCAGTACTTC. Its translation is CAWSPSETQYF. Full variable domain (missing parts from reference TRBV30 and TRBJ2-5): SQTIHQWPATLVQPVGSPLSLECTVEGTSNPNLYWYRQAAGRGLQLLFYSVGIGQISSEVPQNLSASRPQDRQFILSSKKLLLSDSGFYLCAWSPSETQYFGPGTRLLVL.

This clonotype was recorded at least ten times. The V and J genes are TRBV20-1 and TRBJ2-5, with 7 bases lining up with TRBD2. The germline V gene has CDR1 DFQATT and CDR2 SNEGSKA (reference sequence). This CDR3 spans 15 amino acids. Losses at the gene ends were 0 bases for V and 1 base for J; bases not matched to a gene: 5. This CDR3 is CSARDRVAGQETQYF. The CDR3 nucleotides are TGCAGTGCTAGAGATAGGGTAGCGGGCCAAGAGACCCAGTACTTC.

V usage is TRBV15 and J usage is TRBJ1-2; TRBD1 might be the D (5 bases). The CDR3 extends over 15 amino acids. Germline assignment: CDR1 LNHNV and CDR2 YYDKDF (reference sequence). V dropped 0 bases and J dropped 5 bases, with 13 bases sitting between them. The CDR3 DNA follows: TGTGCCACCAGCAGAGAAGAGACAGAGTGGTATGGCTACACCTTC. Residues: CATSREETEWYGYTF.

This chain uses TRBV5-4 with TRBJ1-2; possible D gene TRBD1, 5 bases. Trimming shortened V by 5 bases and J by 8 bases, and 19 bases separated the two germline ends. Germline loops: CDR1 SGHNT, CDR2 YYREEE (reference sequence). The CDR3 loop spans 14 amino acids. The CDR3: CASSREEGRYGYTF. In DNA form, the CDR3 reads TGTGCCAGCAGTCGGGAGGAGGGGCGGTACGGCTACACCTTC.

This clonotype was seen many times. V gene TRBV11-2 combines with J gene TRBJ2-1, with 10 nucleotides matching TRBD2. The CDR3 totals 15 residues. V was clipped by 2 bases and J by 4 bases; unmatched bases: 2. Germline lookup yields CDR1 SGHAT and CDR2 FQNNGV. CDR3 protein: CASSLTSGNYNEQFF. Here the CDR3 DNA reads TGTGCCAGCAGCTTAACTAGCGGGAATTACAATGAGCAGTTCTTC.

This clonotype appeared a single time. It may be a read error: a sequence one base away is much more abundant. This CDR3 is missing its conserved last phenylalanine or tryptophan, likely due to a read error. The V and J genes are TRBV11-2 and TRBJ1-2; D unresolved. This CDR3 is 14 amino acids long. Trimming removed 1 base from V and 0 bases from J, with 6 bases in between. Germline V gives CDR1 SGHAT, CDR2 FQNNGV. CDR3 amino acids: CASSLVVANYGYTS. Here the CDR3 DNA reads TGTGCCAGCAGCTTAGTTGTAGCTAACTATGGCTACACCTCC.

The V call is TRBV14, the J call TRBJ1-1; no reliable D call. From germline, CDR1 is SGHDN and CDR2 FVKESK. Trimming left V 4 bases short and J 4 bases short, with 13 bases between. The CDR3 is 14 residues long. In nucleotides, the CDR3 is TGTGCCAGCAGCCTTAACGCGGTCGTCACTGAAGCTTTCTTT. This translates into CASSLNAVVTEAFF.

In its sample, this clonotype was seen many times. The rearrangement joins TRBV20-1 to TRBJ1-1; 9 bases are shared with TRBD1. The CDR3 is 14 residues long. With V trimmed by 3 bases and J by 7 bases, 9 bases remained unmatched. Germline values: CDR1 DFQATT, CDR2 SNEGSKA (reference sequence). This CDR3 reads CSASRDRDSYEAFF. Here the CDR3 DNA reads TGCAGTGCTAGTCGGGACAGGGACTCCTATGAAGCTTTCTTT.

This clonotype was observed many times. The rearrangement joins TRBV20-1 to TRBJ2-7; D is unclear. The CDR3 spans 11 residues. V lost 5 bases and J 4 bases, leaving 9 bases between the germline ends. Germline lookup yields CDR1 DFQATT and CDR2 SNEGSKA (reference sequence). In DNA, the CDR3 is TGCAGTGCTCCGGACGGATACGAGCAGTACTTC. Protein sequence: CSAPDGYEQYF.